This T cell receptor beta chain is from a study of lymphopenia after photon versus proton radiotherapy. Germline-derived CDR1 and CDR2 are MNHEY and SMNVEV (reference sequence). The CDR3 loop spans 11 amino acids. Trimming took off 6 bases at V and 11 bases at J, with 13 bases between the two ends. Sequencing used immunoSEQ multiplex PCR; TCRdb keeps in-frame clones, though not all of them. The sample consists of about 53,000 clones, about four fifths of them appearing once. The material sequenced was peripheral blood, taken from a patient treated with photon-based radiotherapy. V is TRBV27 and J is TRBJ1-1; D is undetermined. The sequence was collected from a man between 45 and 60 years old with gastric cancer. CDR3 nucleotide sequence: TGTGCCAGCAGGGAGGGTAGAGAGGCTTTCTTT. It translates to CASREGREAFF.